This T cell receptor beta chain comes out of a study of tumor and adjacent non-tumor tissue in lung cancer (dated by TCRdb to the late 2010s). Study-level background: Patients with adenocarcinoma (12), squamous cell carcinoma (2) and small cell lung cancer (1) were included in the cohort. The 15 or so patients were aged about 30 to 76 years, included about ten men and 5 women, and had TNM stage I to III disease. A total of about 130 million productive TCRbeta reads were generated by sequencing, corresponding to an average of about 4.17 million reads per sample. For each patient, one tumor sample and one normal lung sample were taken, giving about 29 paired specimens that underwent TCRbeta CDR3 sequencing. The study compared bulk TCRbeta repertoires between lung tumor tissue and matched distant non-tumor lung tissue from approximately 14 lung cancer patients. Findings and caveats that apply to the study as a whole: Significantly higher TCR diversity was found in younger patients, and higher tumor TCR diversity was associated with shorter overall and disease-free survival. Significantly higher TCR diversity (inverse Simpson) was observed in tumor tissue than in normal lung tissue (approximately 430 vs 150, P = 0.0075, Mann-Whitney U test). Neither the sequencing platform nor unique molecular identifiers are mentioned in the methods. The top 100 clones accounted for a significantly larger cumulative portion of the repertoire in normal lung than in tumor tissue. Because peripheral blood was not sequenced, blood TCRbeta repertoires in the lung cancer patients of the study were not examined. Only approximately 16 patients were included in the cohort, and the need for larger samples and more detailed clinical data was noted by the authors.

RNA was isolated from bulk, unsorted tissue, and RNA quality was assessed with a NanoDrop ND-1000 and an Agilent 2100. Donors were newly diagnosed lung cancer patients admitted for thoracic surgery in China between August and November 2014, without prior chemotherapy. Anyone who had undergone radiotherapy or chemotherapy before, or who had another cancer at the same time, was left out of the study. Pieces of surgical tissue measuring about 1-2 cm3 were kept in RNAlater solution and stored at -80 degrees C until use. A note on this clonotype: This receptor's antigen is unknown. A much larger clone differs from this one at a single base, so this may be a read error.

Receptors were amplified or captured by multiplex PCR. Sequencing took place on an Illumina HiSeq 2500. Following protocols modified from ARM-PCR, the researchers constructed TCRbeta libraries through three rounds of nested PCR with primers (Table S4). PCR products of 200-500 bp were gel-excised and purified with the QIAquick gel extraction kit before sequencing. The original methods were these. Trimmomatic was used to clean the reads, FLASH was used to merge the reads into complete CDR3 sequences, and MiTCR was used to assign the reads to V(D)J germline segments. Clonal diversity was calculated as the inverse Simpson's index using VDJtools. In-frame sequences without a premature stop codon were defined as productive reads. TCRdb reprocessed the public reads (quality trimming at Q25 with fastp, clone calling with MiXCR) and kept in-frame beta chains. Merged by CDR3 protein, the rows form single entries marked with the most common genes and DNA. In this record, the V and J calls reflect TCRdb's handling and not the investigators' own analysis. Across this sample there are over 110,000 distinct CDR3 sequences, with around 66% seen only once. The ten most abundant clones make up about 20% of the sample.

The receptor was isolated from a man in his fifties or sixties with small cell lung cancer. Input material: lung tumor tissue.

The CDR3 reads as follows: CASSSVRSSGANILTF. The sequenced DNA is TGTGCCAGCAGTTCAGTCAGATCCTCTGGGGCCAACATCCTGACTTTC. The rearranged chain carries TRBV28 and TRBJ2-6, and perhaps TRBD1 as D gene, on 5 matching bases. Taken from cysteine to phenylalanine, the CDR3 has 16 residues. This entry keeps only the CDR3 DNA: 48 bases, framed from base 1. CDR1 and CDR2 (MDHEN, SYDVKM) derive from the germline V gene.